This TCR beta chain was sequenced during a study of tumor-infiltrating lymphocytes in primary liver carcinoma. Study overall: About 3.5 to 7.5 million productive TCRbeta reads were obtained from the samples, with similar numbers across tissue types.

The CDR3 extends over 15 amino acids. The trim removed 4 bases at V and 7 bases at J, leaving 7 bases unmatched. Looked up from germline, CDR1 is SGHRS and CDR2 is YFSETQ. Points from the study as a whole: When set against blood, tumors had a significantly higher top-250-clone fraction (p = 0.039).

Unsorted whole blood yielded the blood RNA, and germline DNA was also extracted. The researchers produced TCR beta cDNA from 500 to 550 ng total RNA with a constant-region primer. Construction of TCR beta libraries relied on three successive nested multiplex PCR rounds employing slightly modified ARM-PCR. TRBV1-TRBV30 forward primers and a C-beta reverse primer were used in the first two PCR rounds, which each ran for around 10 cycles. TCRdb used MiXCR to reprocess the multiplex PCR reads, holding one entry per CDR3 protein. The repertoire holds some 320,000 distinct CDR3 sequences, with 50% to 70% as singletons. With respect to this clonotype: As yet, its antigen is unknown.

Sequences were obtained from peripheral blood. The rearrangement links TRBV5-1 to TRBJ2-1, with 11 bases aligning to TRBD1. This clonotype originated in a man in his forties with primary liver carcinoma and hepatitis B virus infection. This CDR3 reads CASSRTGGGRNEQFF. The CDR3 DNA sequence: TGCGCCAGCAGCAGGACAGGGGGCGGACGGAATGAGCAGTTCTTC.